The rows below give T cell receptor beta chains drawn from one sample of a study of blood T cell repertoires in COVID-19. Using immunoSEQ multiplex PCR, the repertoire was profiled, and TCRdb retains in-frame clones only, with some absent. The sample records 150,000 to 200,000 clones, approximately 86% being singletons. Sequencing was carried out using PBMCs or T cells enriched from blood (not recorded which). These receptors were taken from a man aged 60 to 69 who had recovered from COVID-19. The CDR3 runs from the conserved cysteine through the conserved F or W. The order of the fields is V gene, J gene, D gene, clone size, CDR3 DNA, CDR3 protein. D genes are given only for firm matches. Clone sizes are given selectively: once, few, many, or a class where the clone is expanded.

v_gene: TRBV20-1; j_gene: TRBJ2-2; d_gene: TRBD2; abundance: .; CDR3nt: TGCAGTGCTAGTCATCCAGCGGGGGGGAACACCGGGGAGCTGTTTTTT; CDR3aa: CSASHPAGGNTGELFF
v_gene: TRBV3-1/TRBV3-2; j_gene: TRBJ1-2; d_gene: .; abundance: once; CDR3nt: TGTGCCAGCAGCCAATGGAGGGGAGACGGCTACACCTTC; CDR3aa: CASSQWRGDGYTF
v_gene: TRBV3-1/TRBV3-2; j_gene: TRBJ1-3; d_gene: .; abundance: .; CDR3nt: TGTGCCAGCAGCCAGGGCAGGGTCTCTGGAAACACCATATATTTT; CDR3aa: CASSQGRVSGNTIYF
v_gene: TRBV7-8; j_gene: TRBJ2-1; d_gene: TRBD2; abundance: .; CDR3nt: TGTGCCAGCAGCTTAGTGGGGCAGCGGGGGTCCTACAATGAGCAGTTCTTC; CDR3aa: CASSLVGQRGSYNEQFF
v_gene: TRBV12-3/TRBV12-4; j_gene: TRBJ1-3; d_gene: TRBD1; abundance: .; CDR3nt: TGTGCCAGCGACAGGGTGGATCTTCACACCATATATTTT; CDR3aa: CASDRVDLHTIYF
v_gene: TRBV10-3; j_gene: TRBJ2-1; d_gene: .; abundance: few; CDR3nt: TGTGCCATTCTCCGGGAAACCGACAATGAGCAGTTCTTC; CDR3aa: CAILRETDNEQFF
v_gene: TRBV4-2; j_gene: TRBJ2-5; d_gene: TRBD2; abundance: .; CDR3nt: TGTGCCAGCATGACTAGCGGGGCAGAGACCCAGTACTTC; CDR3aa: CASMTSGAETQYF
v_gene: TRBV18; j_gene: TRBJ2-7; d_gene: TRBD1; abundance: .; CDR3nt: TGTGCCAGCTCACCACTACACCTGGGACAGTCTAACGAGCAGTACTTC; CDR3aa: CASSPLHLGQSNEQYF
v_gene: TRBV19; j_gene: TRBJ2-1; d_gene: .; abundance: .; CDR3nt: TGTGCCAGTAGTATTGGGACTTCCCCCAATGAGCAGTTCTTC; CDR3aa: CASSIGTSPNEQFF
v_gene: TRBV19; j_gene: TRBJ2-7; d_gene: .; abundance: .; CDR3nt: TGTGCCAGTAGTACCTCCATGGAGGGGGCGTCAGGAGAGCAGTACTTC; CDR3aa: CASSTSMEGASGEQYF
v_gene: TRBV12-5; j_gene: TRBJ2-3; d_gene: .; abundance: .; CDR3nt: TGTGCTAGTGGCTTCGGGCTAGCAGATAGCACAGATACGCAGTATTTT; CDR3aa: CASGFGLADSTDTQYF
v_gene: TRBV28; j_gene: TRBJ1-5; d_gene: .; abundance: .; CDR3nt: TGTGCCAGCAGTCCCGGGGATGGGGTCCGGCCCCAGCATTTT; CDR3aa: CASSPGDGVRPQHF
v_gene: TRBV27; j_gene: TRBJ1-4; d_gene: TRBD1; abundance: .; CDR3nt: TGTGCCAGCAGTTTATCACCGGACAGGGGGCGGGAAAAACTGTTTTTT; CDR3aa: CASSLSPDRGREKLFF
v_gene: TRBV5-1; j_gene: TRBJ2-7; d_gene: TRBD1; abundance: few; CDR3nt: TGCGCCAGCAGCTTGGGGGTCGACAGGGCCTACGAGCAGTACTTC; CDR3aa: CASSLGVDRAYEQYF
v_gene: TRBV15; j_gene: TRBJ2-1; d_gene: TRBD1; abundance: few; CDR3nt: TGTGCCACCAGCCGGACAGGGGGCTCCTACAATGAGCAGTTCTTC; CDR3aa: CATSRTGGSYNEQFF
v_gene: TRBV14; j_gene: TRBJ1-1; d_gene: .; abundance: .; CDR3nt: TGTGCCAGCAGCCAACTTGGAGGGCGCGAGGGCACTGAAGCTTTCTTT; CDR3aa: CASSQLGGREGTEAFF
v_gene: TRBV5-1; j_gene: TRBJ1-2; d_gene: TRBD1; abundance: .; CDR3nt: TGCGCCAGCAGCCTTACCGGACAGGGGATTGGCTACACCTTC; CDR3aa: CASSLTGQGIGYTF
v_gene: TRBV12-3/TRBV12-4; j_gene: TRBJ1-6; d_gene: .; abundance: .; CDR3nt: TGTGCCAGCAGTTTAACCCGGGGTTCACCCCTCCACTTT; CDR3aa: CASSLTRGSPLHF
v_gene: TRBV5-1; j_gene: TRBJ2-1; d_gene: TRBD2; abundance: once; CDR3nt: TGCGCCAGCAGCTCAGGACTAGCCCCAAATGAGCAGTTCTTC; CDR3aa: CASSSGLAPNEQFF
v_gene: TRBV9; j_gene: TRBJ2-1; d_gene: .; abundance: .; CDR3nt: TGTGCCAGCAGCGTAGCTCCGGGACAATCCACCTACAATGAGCAGTTCTTC; CDR3aa: CASSVAPGQSTYNEQFF
v_gene: TRBV3-1/TRBV3-2; j_gene: TRBJ2-5; d_gene: TRBD1; abundance: .; CDR3nt: TGTGCCAGCAGCCAAGATACGACAGGGGCGGAGACCCAGTACTTC; CDR3aa: CASSQDTTGAETQYF
v_gene: TRBV12-3/TRBV12-4; j_gene: TRBJ1-1; d_gene: .; abundance: .; CDR3nt: TGTGCCAGCTCTGGGAGAGCTGCTTATGAAGCTTTCTTT; CDR3aa: CASSGRAAYEAFF
v_gene: TRBV5-1; j_gene: TRBJ2-5; d_gene: TRBD1; abundance: .; CDR3nt: TGCGCCAGCAGCGATAGGGACAGGGGGCCCCAAGAGACCCAGTACTTC; CDR3aa: CASSDRDRGPQETQYF
v_gene: TRBV11-2; j_gene: TRBJ2-5; d_gene: TRBD1; abundance: .; CDR3nt: TGTGCCAGCAGCCAACAGGGGAAACAAGAGACCCAGTACTTC; CDR3aa: CASSQQGKQETQYF
v_gene: TRBV7-8; j_gene: TRBJ2-1; d_gene: TRBD2; abundance: .; CDR3nt: TGTGCCAGCACGCCGGGACTAGATGAGCAGTTCTTC; CDR3aa: CASTPGLDEQFF
v_gene: TRBV27; j_gene: TRBJ2-7; d_gene: TRBD1; abundance: once; CDR3nt: TGTGCCAGCAGTTTCCGGGACAGGGGGCGGGAGCAGTACTTC; CDR3aa: CASSFRDRGREQYF
v_gene: TRBV7-2; j_gene: TRBJ2-7; d_gene: .; abundance: .; CDR3nt: TGTGCCAGCAATGGAGGGGATAGTTCCTACGAGCAGTACTTC; CDR3aa: CASNGGDSSYEQYF